What follows are 30 T cell receptor beta chains derived from one specimen sequenced in a study of vaccination effects on CD4 cells after COVID-19 (dated by TCRdb to between 2021 and 2023). No antigens are known for them. Library method: the immunoSEQ multiplex PCR assay. The source is immuneACCESS, and TCRdb retained only in-frame sequences with V and J called. Part of the clones is not carried over; for the studies checked, unresolved V genes explain less than half of this, and the remainder is unexplained. Present in this sample are 30,000 to 45,000 clones, about 80% of which were seen just once. The ten largest clones capture roughly 2% of the sample. In the ViraFEST assay, PBMC were stimulated with viral peptide pools, and antigen-specific CD4+ T cell clonotypes were then identified by expansion using TCR sequencing. After around ten days of culture, CD4+ T cells were isolated with the EasySep CD4+ T cell isolation kit. Each participant received two doses of an mRNA SARS-CoV-2 vaccine, either BNT162b2 or mRNA-1273.

This material consisted of CD4+ T cells from PBMCs cultured with HCoV-NL63 spike peptides, taken after COVID-19 vaccination. The cell subset or site label, read with the paper, signifies: HCoV-NL63 spike overlapping peptide pool stimulation. The receptors were sampled from a human donor who received a COVID-19 vaccine. Some clones in this sample may be carry-over from other donors' samples.

This clone is a singleton in its sample. The CDR3 coding sequence is TGTGCCAGTAGTCCAGCGGGGGGGAGCACAGATACGCAGTATTTT. This encodes CASSPAGGSTDTQYF. The V call is TRBV19, the J call TRBJ2-3, with 10 bases lining up with TRBD2. The germline V gene has CDR1 LNHDA and CDR2 SQIVND (reference sequence). The CDR3 runs to 15 residues. V gave up 5 bases and J gave up 0 bases; unmatched junction bases: 2.

The chain joins TRBV6-6 to TRBJ2-1; 13 positions match TRBD2. Germline loops: CDR1 MNHNY, CDR2 SVGAGI (reference sequence). The CDR3 loop spans 15 amino acids. V lost 5 bases, J lost 9 bases, and 7 bases stayed unmatched. The CDR3 bases are TGTGCCAGCAGTCACACTAGCGGGGGGGCAGGTGAGCAGTTCTTC. This encodes CASSHTSGGAGEQFF.

The chain joins TRBV5-1 to TRBJ1-1, with D tentatively TRBD1 (5 bases). Between the trimmed V and J ends, which lost 2 bases and 2 bases, there was a span of 10 bases. The CDR3 runs to 14 residues. Germline lookup yields CDR1 SGHRS and CDR2 YFSETQ. The CDR3 loop reads CASSFLQVNTEAFF. CDR3 in DNA: TGCGCCAGCAGCTTCCTACAGGTCAACACTGAAGCTTTCTTT.

This clone has just a few counts. The J gene is TRBJ1-4, the V gene TRBV4-1, with a possible D match to TRBD1 (5 bases). The germline V gene has CDR1 MGHRA and CDR2 YSYEKL. CDR3 length equals 18 residues. Trimming took off 1 base at V and 3 bases at J, with 18 bases between the two ends. The CDR3 region is CASSQVRGRGSANEKLFF. The CDR3, as DNA: TGCGCCAGCAGCCAAGTTCGTGGGCGGGGGTCAGCTAATGAAAAACTGTTTTTT.

The J gene is TRBJ2-1, the V gene TRBV2, with D possibly TRBD2 on 6 matching bases. The CDR3 has 13 residues. Germline V gene sequence: CDR1 SNHLY, CDR2 FYNNEI. The V and J ends lost 8 bases and 8 bases respectively, with 16 bases between them. CDR3 in amino acids: CASHGPSGDEQFF. The CDR3 DNA is TGTGCCAGCCACGGGCCTTCGGGGGATGAGCAGTTCTTC.

J is TRBJ2-1 and V is TRBV4-2, with a possible D match to TRBD1 (6 bases). The CDR3 is made up of 16 amino acids. V was clipped by 4 bases and J by 1 base, with 14 bases between them. CDR1 and CDR2 (germline): LGHNA, YNFKEQ. The CDR3 spells CASSPARGGSYNEQFF. The DNA for the CDR3 is TGTGCCAGCAGCCCCGCGCGAGGGGGATCCTACAATGAGCAGTTCTTC.

This chain joins TRBV24-1 and TRBJ2-3; TRBD2 aligns across 14 bases. The V segment lost 4 bases and the J segment 2 bases; nucleotides outside the gene matches: 10. Germline V gene sequence: CDR1 KGHDR, CDR2 SFDVKD. This CDR3 contains 19 residues. Written as DNA, the CDR3 is TGTGCCACCAGTGACCCGGGACTAGCGGGGGACCTCCCCACAGATACGCAGTATTTT. This codes for CATSDPGLAGDLPTDTQYF.

This chain uses TRBV7-9 with TRBJ1-1; D call uncertain. The V gene lost 2 bases and the J gene lost 0 bases, with 4 bases spanning the gap. The CDR3 has 13 amino acids. Germline V gene data show CDR1 as SEHNR and CDR2 as FQNEAQ (reference sequence). In DNA form, the CDR3 reads TGTGCCAGCAGCTTAATGGTGAACACTGAAGCTTTCTTT. Translation: CASSLMVNTEAFF.

The genes are TRBV27 and TRBJ1-6; maybe TRBD1 (5 bases). The CDR3 is made up of 18 amino acids. Germline lookup yields CDR1 MNHEY and CDR2 SMNVEV (reference sequence). Trimming removed 5 bases from V and 0 bases from J, with 17 bases in between. The chain's CDR3 is CASSPRTTANSYNSPLHF. The CDR3 nucleotides read TGTGCCAGCAGTCCCCGAACGACAGCAAACTCCTATAATTCACCCCTCCACTTT.

The count of this clone is one. CDR3: CASSLGRGNYGYTF. The DNA of the CDR3 is TGTGCCAGCAGCCTGGGGCGGGGTAACTATGGCTACACCTTC. The V and J genes are TRBV7-9 and TRBJ1-2, with TRBD1 as a possible D gene (5 bases). The CDR3 is 14 residues long. The V gene lost 5 bases and the J gene lost 1 base, with 11 bases spanning the gap. Germline loops: CDR1 SEHNR, CDR2 FQNEAQ (reference sequence).

This clone appeared a few times. The rearrangement uses TRBV19 and TRBJ1-5, with TRBD1 identical over 8 bases. From germline, CDR1 is LNHDA and CDR2 SQIVND (reference sequence). Germline trimming cut 2 bases from V and 6 bases from J; bases unmatched to any gene: 3. This CDR3 region has 14 residues. This CDR3 is CASSIQGAGQPQHF. DNA for the CDR3: TGTGCCAGTAGTATACAGGGGGCCGGTCAGCCCCAGCATTTT.

The chain recombines TRBV6-1 with TRBJ1-2; D may be TRBD1 (5 bases). Germline V CDR1 and CDR2: MNHNS, SASEGT. The germline V and J ends were trimmed by 3 bases and 8 bases, with 7 bases remaining between them. The CDR3 covers 11 residues. CDR3 nucleotide sequence: TGTGCCAGCAGTGAGGGGGGGGGCTACACCTTC. It encodes CASSEGGGYTF.

The gene calls are TRBV2 and TRBJ1-1; the D is unclear. This CDR3 has 16 residues. CDR1 and CDR2 from the germline V gene are SNHLY and FYNNEI. Trimming shortened V by 4 bases and J by 3 bases, and 18 bases separated the two germline ends. The CDR3 here is CASSAHVSASYTEAFF. As DNA, the CDR3 is TGTGCCAGCAGTGCTCATGTCTCAGCTTCCTACACTGAAGCTTTCTTT.

The CDR3 sequence is CASSEIQGALYGYTF. CDR3 bases: TGTGCCAGCAGTGAAATCCAGGGGGCCCTCTATGGCTACACCTTC. The chain uses TRBV2 and TRBJ1-2; 8 nucleotides line up with TRBD1. The CDR3 sequence is 15 residues long. Germline assignment: CDR1 SNHLY and CDR2 FYNNEI. Trimming took 2 bases from V and 4 from J; bases not matched to a gene: 6.

The V call is TRBV6-6, the J call TRBJ1-1; perhaps TRBD1 as D (5 bases). CDR3 length equals 14 residues. The germline CDR1 and CDR2 sequences are MNHNY and SVGAGI (reference sequence). V lost 7 bases and J lost 6, with 18 bases in between. For the CDR3, the DNA is TGTGCCAGCATTACGGGGCCCGCGGAGGCTGAAGCTTTCTTT. It encodes CASITGPAEAEAFF.

The CDR3 here is CASSPPRESSYNEQFF. CDR3 nucleotides: TGTGCCAGCAGCCCACCTAGGGAGAGCTCCTACAATGAGCAGTTCTTC. This sequence joins TRBV7-2 and TRBJ2-1; perhaps TRBD2 as D (5 bases). Per germline, CDR1 SGHTA and CDR2 FQGNSA. Trimming left V 5 bases short and J 0 bases short, with 14 bases between. The CDR3 has 16 residues. Looking up the rest from reference TRBV7-2 and TRBJ2-1 gives the full variable domain: GAGVSQSPSNKVTEKGKDVELRCDPISGHTALYWYRQSLGQGLEFLIYFQGNSAPDKSGLPSDRFSAERTGGSVSTLTIQRTQQEDSAVYLCASSPPRESSYNEQFFGPGTRLTVL.

The chain has TRBV12-5 and TRBJ1-6; weak D call: TRBD1 (5 bases). Germline lookup yields CDR1 LGHNT and CDR2 FRNRAP. The V and J ends lost 2 bases and 7 bases respectively, with 12 bases between them. The CDR3 totals 15 residues. CDR3 coding DNA: TGTGCTAGTGGTTTGATAGCAGGGAAGAATTCACCCCTCCACTTT. As protein: CASGLIAGKNSPLHF.

The chain couples TRBV7-8 to TRBJ1-6; D remains ambiguous. Germline CDR1 and CDR2: SGHVS and FQNEAQ. V was clipped by 5 bases and J by 10 bases, with 21 bases between them. The CDR3 is 16 amino acids. The CDR3 DNA reads as TGTGCCAGCAGCCGAAGAGACCGGGTCGTGGGATCACCCCTCCACTTT. Its protein is CASSRRDRVVGSPLHF.

CDR3: CASSLGAGTGGYGYTF. CDR3 bases: TGCGCCAGCAGCTTGGGGGCCGGAACCGGGGGCTATGGCTACACCTTC. The J gene is TRBJ1-2, the V gene TRBV5-1; D perhaps matches TRBD1 (5 bases). Per the germline V gene, CDR1 is SGHRS and CDR2 is YFSETQ. Trimming cost V 0 bases and J 4 bases, with 16 bases left between them. The CDR3 loop spans 16 amino acids. Full variable domain (rest looked up from reference TRBV5-1 and TRBJ1-2): KAGVTQTPRYLIKTRGQQVTLSCSPISGHRSVSWYQQTPGQGLQFLFEYFSETQRNKGNFPGRFSGRQFSNSRSEMNVSTLELGDSALYLCASSLGAGTGGYGYTFGSGTRLTVV.

This clone occurred once. V and J are TRBV6-5 and TRBJ2-2, with D possibly being TRBD1 or TRBD2 (6 bases each). Germline V gene lookup returns CDR1 MNHEY and CDR2 SVGAGI. The CDR3 length is 11 residues. V was shortened by 8 bases and J by 8 bases, with 9 bases between the two germline ends. CDR3 nucleotides: TGTGCCAGCTCGGGGGCGGGGGAGCTGTTTTTT. Amino acid sequence: CASSGAGELFF.

For the CDR3, the DNA is TGTGCCAGCAGTCAGGACTGGATCGAATCCTACGAGCAGTACGTC. Encoded protein: CASSQDWIESYEQYV. The rearrangement uses TRBV5-5 and TRBJ2-7; D may be TRBD2 (5 bases). Per germline, CDR1 SGHKS and CDR2 YYEKEE (reference sequence). The CDR3 consists of 15 residues. Trimming pared 5 bases from V and 1 base from J, leaving 16 bases between.

To note about this clone: Other nucleotide sequences from this sample produce the same CDR3. The chain uses TRBV18 and TRBJ1-2, with 7 bases aligning to TRBD1. The germline CDR1 and CDR2 sequences are KGHSH and LQKENI. There are 15 residues in the CDR3. The ends lost 6 bases at V and 8 bases at J; junction bases unmatched: 15. CDR3 in DNA: TGTGCCAGCTCCCGAGATTCAGGACAGGACGGCGGCTACACCTTC. Protein: CASSRDSGQDGGYTF.

The V call is TRBV4-1, the J call TRBJ1-5; possible D gene TRBD1, 5 bases. The CDR3 loop spans 13 amino acids. V was trimmed by 0 bases and J by 15 bases, leaving 15 bases between them. Per germline, CDR1 MGHRA and CDR2 YSYEKL. The DNA of the CDR3 is TGCGCCAGCAGCCAAGATCGGGGCAGTGGAAGGCATTTT. Protein: CASSQDRGSGRHF.

This clone came up once. This chain joins TRBV10-2 and TRBJ2-5; perhaps TRBD2 as D (5 bases). Trimming removed 5 bases at V and 5 bases at J, with 9 bases between. CDR3 size: 12 residues. Germline assignment: CDR1 WSHSY and CDR2 SAAADI. CDR3 sequence reads: CASSPGRETQYF. The CDR3 nucleotides are TGCGCCAGCAGTCCGGGAAGGGAGACCCAGTACTTC.

This chain joins TRBV30 and TRBJ1-1; no clear D. CDR3 size: 13 residues. Trimming pared 2 bases from V and 1 base from J, leaving 8 bases between. The germline CDR1 and CDR2 sequences are GTSNPN and SVGIG (reference sequence). In DNA, the CDR3 is TGTGCCTGGAGTTATAGAGGGAACACTGAAGCTTTCTTT. Protein product: CAWSYRGNTEAFF.

This chain joins TRBV29-1 and TRBJ2-3; 11 nucleotides align to TRBD2. J lost 0 bases, V lost 6 bases, and 11 bases had no gene match. The CDR3 is 17 amino acids. In germline, CDR1 is SQVTM, CDR2 ANQGSEA. The CDR3 DNA reads TGCAGCGTAAACCCTAGCGGGGGGCGTGCTAGCACAGATACGCAGTATTTT. Translating gives CSVNPSGGRASTDTQYF.

The rearrangement joins TRBV2 to TRBJ1-6; TRBD1 might be the D (5 bases). From germline, CDR1 is SNHLY and CDR2 FYNNEI. CDR3 length: 16 amino acids. V lost 5 bases and J 10 bases, leaving 21 bases between the germline ends. The CDR3 sequence: CASSPLEGREGSPLHF. CDR3 coding DNA: TGTGCCAGCAGTCCCCTAGAGGGCAGGGAAGGATCACCCCTCCACTTT.

This chain uses TRBV19 with TRBJ2-1; 12 bases match TRBD2. J gave up 10 bases and V 5 bases, and 6 bases lay outside the gene matches. CDR1 is LNHDA, CDR2 SQIVND, per germline (reference sequence). This CDR3 is 14 amino acids long. For the CDR3, the DNA is TGTGCCAGTAGTTTGTCTAGCGGGGGGGCAGAGCAGTTCTTC. It translates to CASSLSSGGAEQFF.

This clone appeared a single time. The chain links TRBV11-3 to TRBJ2-3; 15 bases line up with TRBD2. Germline V gene lookup returns CDR1 SGHNT and CDR2 YENEEA. V was pared by 5 bases and J by 4 bases, with 4 bases of the junction left unmatched. The CDR3 totals 16 residues. The CDR3 is CASSPGLAGGPDTQYF. The CDR3 DNA reads TGTGCCAGCAGCCCGGGACTAGCGGGGGGCCCAGATACGCAGTATTTT.

The chain links TRBV11-3 to TRBJ1-3, with a tentative D call TRBD1 (5 bases). The CDR3 covers 15 residues. The germline V gene encodes CDR1 SGHNT and CDR2 YENEEA. Trimming removed 5 bases at V and 3 bases at J, with 14 bases between. CDR3 nucleotides: TGTGCCAGCAGCCCGGAGTCCGGGGGTGGAAACACCATATATTTT. As protein: CASSPESGGGNTIYF.